The entry that follows covers one T cell receptor beta chain sequence. Germline V gene data show CDR1 as GTSNPN and CDR2 as SVGIG (reference sequence). Trimming left V 2 bases short and J 6 bases short, with 10 bases between. CDR3 size: 13 residues. Unique molecular identifiers were incorporated during preparation of the TCRbeta library. One entry per CDR3 protein results from TCRdb running MiXCR on the PCR reads. The sample lists approximately 400,000 distinct CDR3 sequences; roughly a tenth were seen once. This specimen belongs to a study of T-cell reconstitution after alpha-beta-depleted transplantation in children.

The receptor was isolated from a human donor who donated a stem cell graft to a child with acute myeloid leukemia. The source material was PBMCs from the stem cell graft donor, sampled from the stem cell graft. The chain has TRBV30 and TRBJ2-2; tentatively, D is TRBD1 or TRBD2 (5 bases each). The CDR3 here is CAWSPRESGELFF. CDR3 DNA sequence: TGTGCCTGGAGTCCCAGGGAGTCCGGGGAGCTGTTTTTT. The complete variable domain, with remaining parts taken from reference TRBV30 and TRBJ2-2, reads SQTIHQWPATLVQPVGSPLSLECTVEGTSNPNLYWYRQAAGRGLQLLFYSVGIGQISSEVPQNLSASRPQDRQFILSSKKLLLSDSGFYLCAWSPRESGELFFGEGSRLTVL.